A selection of T cell receptor beta chains follows, all from one sample in a study of blood T cells in healthy people across ages. From the 5' RACE reads, TCRdb called clonotypes with MiXCR, one entry per CDR3 protein. Of nearly 800,000 distinct CDR3 sequences in the sample, roughly 25% were seen once. The sample was also linked to a second study, of T cells of mothers and their children.

Sequenced sample: blood. These receptors originate from a boy aged 5-17 years in good health. Each CDR3 is given without its conserved first and last residue.

>TRBV25-1|TRBJ2-2
ASSEFDLPSTGELF
>TRBV3-1|TRBJ1-2
ASSQARAQGNYGYT
>TRBV3-1|TRBJ2-2
ASSQDTKNTGELF
>TRBV7-9|TRBJ2-5
ASSPTGAQETQY
>TRBV3-1|NA
ASSQDSRGGALGEQF
>TRBV7-9|NA
ASGYSYEQY
>TRBV4-3|TRBJ1-2
ASSQERVQIGFGYT
>TRBV6-5|NA
ASPVNEQY
>TRBV11-1|TRBJ2-4
ASSSIGAVLAKNIQY
>TRBV29-1|TRBJ2-7
SVGGTARGVDEQY
>TRBV30|NA
AWSGGQGSGEQF
>TRBV7-6|TRBJ1-2
ASSLTGQGYYT
>TRBV29-1|TRBJ1-2
GALLGDYGYT
>TRBV6-2/TRBV6-3|TRBJ2-5
ASSYAGGPPWEQY
>TRBV6-5|TRBJ1-3
ASRGDSAGNTIY
>TRBV28|TRBJ1-2
ASRTQGTVFGGYT
>TRBV7-9|TRBJ1-1
ASSDRRMNTEAF
>TRBV3-1|TRBJ2-5
ASSRRARGLEETQY
>TRBV28|TRBJ2-1
ASSPVGDFSYNEQF
>TRBV6-5|TRBJ1-5
ASSGGPRRPQH
>TRBV20-1|TRBJ2-5
SASGQEQETQY
>TRBV6-2/TRBV6-3|TRBJ1-4
ASSYSDSLNEKLF
>TRBV27|NA
ASSPGQVAYEQY
>TRBV3-1|TRBJ2-7
ASSQAVGSYYEQY
>TRBV29-1|TRBJ1-2
SVDGAGTTNYGYT
>TRBV7-6|TRBJ2-5
ASSPDVAGVQY
>TRBV4-3|TRBJ2-3
ASSQDGLAGERDTQY
>TRBV11-2|TRBJ2-4
ASSVGVLGDIQY
>TRBV18|NA
ASSQRADEQF
>TRBV7-9|TRBJ1-2
ASSLLSGYGYT
>TRBV20-1|TRBJ1-1
SARRQMNTEAF
>TRBV10-3|TRBJ2-3
AISGSDTQY
>TRBV29-1|TRBJ1-2
SSVTLGAAGYT
>TRBV5-1|TRBJ1-4
ASSSQDGSNEKLF
>TRBV3-1|TRBJ2-7
ASSQRGTVSSYEQY
>TRBV5-1|TRBJ1-1
ASSRGRDWSEAF
>TRBV6-2/TRBV6-3|TRBJ2-7
ASRRTGVAGEQY
>TRBV28|TRBJ2-5
ASRPRAGKSETQY
>TRBV6-6|TRBJ1-3
ASSYPNSGNTIY
>TRBV20-1|TRBJ2-1
SARGLAGFDEQF
>TRBV29-1|NA
SVELYSLLNEQF
>TRBV28|TRBJ2-2
ASRTDRVNTGELF
>TRBV4-1|TRBJ1-4
ASREALRDGEKLF
>TRBV6-5|TRBJ2-1
ASSRTHRLADGNEQF